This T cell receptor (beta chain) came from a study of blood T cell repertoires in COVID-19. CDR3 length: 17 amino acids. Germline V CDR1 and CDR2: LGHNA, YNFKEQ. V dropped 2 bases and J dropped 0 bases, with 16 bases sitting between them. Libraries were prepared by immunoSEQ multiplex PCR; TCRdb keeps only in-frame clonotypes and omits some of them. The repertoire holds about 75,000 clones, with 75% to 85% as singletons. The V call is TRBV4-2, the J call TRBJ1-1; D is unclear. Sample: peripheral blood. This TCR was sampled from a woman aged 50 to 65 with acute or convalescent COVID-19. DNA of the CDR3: TGTGCCAGCAGCCAAACCGGGATCTTTTCAATGAACACTGAAGCTTTCTTT. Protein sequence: CASSQTGIFSMNTEAFF.